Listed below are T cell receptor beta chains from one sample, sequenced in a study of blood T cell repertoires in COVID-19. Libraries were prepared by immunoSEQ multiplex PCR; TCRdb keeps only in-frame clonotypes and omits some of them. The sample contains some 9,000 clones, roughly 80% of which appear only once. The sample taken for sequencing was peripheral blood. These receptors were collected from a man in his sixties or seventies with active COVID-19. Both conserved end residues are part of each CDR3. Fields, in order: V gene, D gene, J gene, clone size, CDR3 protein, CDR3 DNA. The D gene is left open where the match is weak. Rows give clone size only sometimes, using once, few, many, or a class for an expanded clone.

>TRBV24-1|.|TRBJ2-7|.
CATSDNNLYEQYF
TGCGCCACCAGTGATAATAATCTCTACGAGCAGTACTTC
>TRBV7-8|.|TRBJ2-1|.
CASTSRAGHNEQFF
TGTGCCAGCACCTCCCGCGCGGGCCACAATGAGCAGTTCTTC
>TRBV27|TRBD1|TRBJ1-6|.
CASSSLSQGGNSPLHF
TGTGCCAGCAGTTCACTCTCACAGGGGGGGAATTCACCCCTCCACTTT
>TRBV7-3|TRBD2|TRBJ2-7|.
CASSLSPGRAGEQYF
TGTGCCAGCAGCTTAAGTCCCGGGAGGGCCGGAGAGCAGTACTTC
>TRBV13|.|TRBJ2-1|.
CASSLGLGTGKHYNEQFF
TGTGCCAGCAGCTTAGGCCTGGGCACAGGGAAGCATTACAATGAGCAGTTCTTC
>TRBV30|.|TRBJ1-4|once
CACQREPNEKLFF
TGTGCCTGCCAGAGGGAGCCTAATGAAAAACTGTTTTTT
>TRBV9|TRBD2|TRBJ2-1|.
CASSTSGGSYNEQFF
TGTGCCAGCAGCACTAGCGGAGGTTCCTACAATGAGCAGTTCTTC
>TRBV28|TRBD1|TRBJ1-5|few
CASSETRGPGQPQHF
TGTGCCAGCAGCGAGACTAGGGGGCCCGGTCAGCCCCAGCATTTT
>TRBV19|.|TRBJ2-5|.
CASSTETGPLYF
TGTGCCAGTAGTACCGAAACAGGGCCTCTTTACTTC
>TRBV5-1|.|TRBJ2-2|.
CASSLVKSSRSGELFF
TGCGCCAGCAGCTTGGTCAAAAGCTCCAGGTCCGGGGAGCTGTTTTTT
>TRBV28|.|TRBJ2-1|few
CASNVEGYNEQFF
TGTGCCAGCAATGTTGAGGGTTACAATGAGCAGTTCTTC
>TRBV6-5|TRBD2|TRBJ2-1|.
CASSYGLAGGGNEQFF
TGTGCCAGCAGTTACGGTCTAGCGGGAGGAGGAAATGAGCAGTTCTTC
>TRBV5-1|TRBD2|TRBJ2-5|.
CASSSGLAEGSQYF
TGCGCCAGCAGCTCTGGACTAGCGGAGGGGTCCCAGTACTTC
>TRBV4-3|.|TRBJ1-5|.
CASSQDTRGSNQPQHF
TGCGCCAGCAGCCAAGATACACGGGGGAGCAATCAGCCCCAGCATTTT
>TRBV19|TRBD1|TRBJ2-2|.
CASSPRDRKTGELFF
TGTGCCAGTAGTCCGCGGGACAGGAAGACCGGGGAGCTGTTTTTT
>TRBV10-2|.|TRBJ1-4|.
CASNLRGGPHPLEKLFF
TGCGCCAGCAATTTACGGGGGGGTCCCCACCCCTTAGAAAAACTGTTTTTT
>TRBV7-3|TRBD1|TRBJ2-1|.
CASSPDREPYNEQFF
TGTGCCAGCAGCCCCGACAGGGAGCCTTACAATGAGCAGTTCTTC
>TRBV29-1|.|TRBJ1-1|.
CSVEGTPNTEAFF
TGCAGCGTTGAAGGGACACCGAACACTGAAGCTTTCTTT
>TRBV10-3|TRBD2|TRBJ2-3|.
CAISEVGTRGTQYF
TGTGCCATCAGTGAGGTCGGGACTAGGGGAACGCAGTATTTT
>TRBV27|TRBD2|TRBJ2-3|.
CASSWLAGGRGTDTQYF
TGTGCCAGCAGTTGGCTAGCGGGAGGGCGGGGCACAGATACGCAGTATTTT
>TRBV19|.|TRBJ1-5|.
CASSEGAGPQHF
TGTGCCAGTAGTGAGGGAGCAGGGCCCCAGCATTTT
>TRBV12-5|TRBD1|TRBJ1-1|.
CASSQGTGNTEAFF
TGTGCTAGTAGTCAAGGGACAGGTAACACTGAAGCTTTCTTT
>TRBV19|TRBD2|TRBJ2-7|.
CASSMNGLNLGGRYEQYF
TGTGCCAGTAGTATGAACGGGCTGAACCTCGGGGGGAGATACGAGCAGTACTTC
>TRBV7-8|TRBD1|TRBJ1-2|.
CASSMDRGRDYGYTF
TGTGCCAGCAGCATGGACAGGGGAAGGGACTATGGCTACACCTTC
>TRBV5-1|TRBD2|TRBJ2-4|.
CASSVGTSGNRNIQYF
TGCGCCAGCAGCGTTGGCACTAGCGGGAATCGGAACATTCAGTACTTC
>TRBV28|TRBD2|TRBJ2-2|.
CASSSGTTELFF
TGTGCCAGCAGTTCCGGGACTACCGAGCTGTTTTTT
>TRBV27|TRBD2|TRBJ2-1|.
CASSSGRDPYNEQFF
TGTGCCAGCAGTTCGGGGAGGGATCCCTACAATGAGCAGTTCTTC
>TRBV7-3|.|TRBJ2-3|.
CASSSYTADTQYF
TGTGCCAGCAGCTCTTACACAGCAGATACGCAGTATTTT
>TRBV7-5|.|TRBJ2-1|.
CARSSVEEQFF
TGTGCCAGAAGCTCCGTGGAGGAGCAGTTCTTC
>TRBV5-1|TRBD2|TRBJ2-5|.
CASSFRTSVTFQETQYF
TGCGCCAGCAGCTTCCGGACTAGCGTGACCTTTCAAGAGACCCAGTACTTC
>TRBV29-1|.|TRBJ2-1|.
CSGAGVGFNEQFF
TGCAGCGGTGCAGGGGTAGGGTTCAATGAGCAGTTCTTC
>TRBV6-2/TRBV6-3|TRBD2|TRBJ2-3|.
CASSPGLAGRGRGTDTQYF
TGTGCCAGCAGCCCCGGACTAGCGGGAAGGGGGCGGGGCACAGATACGCAGTATTTT
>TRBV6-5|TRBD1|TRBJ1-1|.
CASSLGTARNTEAFF
TGTGCCAGCAGTTTAGGGACAGCCCGAAACACTGAAGCTTTCTTT
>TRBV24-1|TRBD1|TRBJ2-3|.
CATSGKQGWTQYF
TGTGCCACCAGTGGTAAACAGGGGTGGACGCAGTATTTT
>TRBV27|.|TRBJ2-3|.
CASSLYSVSTDTQYF
TGTGCCAGCAGTTTATATTCGGTTAGCACAGATACGCAGTATTTT
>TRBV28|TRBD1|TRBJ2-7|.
CASSSSGGGSYEQYF
TGTGCCAGCAGTTCCTCAGGGGGCGGCTCCTACGAGCAGTACTTC
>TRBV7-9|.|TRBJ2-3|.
CASSLAGRLTYADTQYF
TGTGCCAGCAGCTTAGCCGGCAGGCTCACTTATGCAGATACGCAGTATTTT
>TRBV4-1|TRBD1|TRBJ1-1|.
CASSLTGQADTEAFF
TGCGCCAGCAGCCTTACGGGACAGGCGGACACTGAAGCTTTCTTT